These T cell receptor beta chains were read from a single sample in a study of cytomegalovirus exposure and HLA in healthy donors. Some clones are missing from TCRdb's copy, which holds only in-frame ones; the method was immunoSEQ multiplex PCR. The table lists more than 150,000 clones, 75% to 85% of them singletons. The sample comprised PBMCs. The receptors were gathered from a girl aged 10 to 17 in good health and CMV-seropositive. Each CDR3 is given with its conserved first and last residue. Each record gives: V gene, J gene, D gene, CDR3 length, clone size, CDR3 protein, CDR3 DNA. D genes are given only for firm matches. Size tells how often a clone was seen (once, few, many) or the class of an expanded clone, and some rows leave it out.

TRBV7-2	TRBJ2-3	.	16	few	CASSRTGVSSTDTQYF	TGTGCCAGCAGTCGAACGGGGGTTTCTAGCACAGATACGCAGTATTTT
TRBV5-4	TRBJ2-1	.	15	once	CASSLAAGDYNEQFF	TGTGCCAGCAGCTTGGCGGCAGGGGATTACAATGAGCAGTTCTTC
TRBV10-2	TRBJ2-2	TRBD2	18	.	CASTLGSRTSGQGRELFF	TGCGCCAGCACCCTCGGAAGCCGGACTAGCGGACAAGGTCGGGAGCTGTTTTTT
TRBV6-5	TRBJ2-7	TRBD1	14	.	CASSYWDSSYEQYF	TGTGCCAGCAGTTACTGGGACAGCTCCTACGAGCAGTACTTC
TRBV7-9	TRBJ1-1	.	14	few	CASSLSGVNTEAFF	TGTGCCAGCAGCTTGTCAGGGGTGAACACTGAAGCTTTCTTT
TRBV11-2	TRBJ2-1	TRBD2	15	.	CASSNSGGAHNEQFF	TGTGCCAGCAGCAATAGCGGGGGGGCCCACAATGAGCAGTTCTTC
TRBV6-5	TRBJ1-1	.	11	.	CASSYQGSAFF	TGTGCCAGCAGTTACCAGGGAAGCGCTTTCTTT
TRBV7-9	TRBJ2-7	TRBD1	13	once	CASSSQGAHEQYF	TGTGCCAGCAGCTCACAGGGGGCCCACGAGCAGTACTTC
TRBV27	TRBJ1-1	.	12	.	CASRRWGAEAFF	TGTGCCAGCAGGAGGTGGGGGGCTGAAGCTTTCTTT
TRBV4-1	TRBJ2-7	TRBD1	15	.	CASSHPGQGTYEQYF	TGCGCCAGCAGCCATCCGGGACAGGGTACCTACGAGCAGTACTTC
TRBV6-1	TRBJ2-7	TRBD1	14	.	CASNRDRDSYEQYF	TGTGCCAGCAACAGGGACAGGGATTCCTACGAGCAGTACTTC
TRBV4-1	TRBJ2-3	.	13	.	CASSQAWRDTQYF	TGCGCCAGCAGCCAAGCTTGGCGGGATACGCAGTATTTT
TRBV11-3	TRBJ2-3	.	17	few	CASSQNKGGGRADTQYF	TGTGCCAGCAGCCAAAACAAGGGGGGGGGCCGTGCAGATACGCAGTATTTT
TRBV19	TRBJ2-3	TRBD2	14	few	CASTWTSWADTQYF	TGTGCCAGTACCTGGACTAGCTGGGCAGATACGCAGTATTTT
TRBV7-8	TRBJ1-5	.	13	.	CASSWGGEGPQHF	TGTGCCAGCAGCTGGGGGGGTGAGGGACCCCAGCATTTT
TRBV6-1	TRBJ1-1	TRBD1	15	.	CASSETVDRTNEAFF	TGTGCCAGCAGTGAGACAGTGGACAGGACTAATGAAGCTTTCTTT
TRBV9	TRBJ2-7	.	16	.	CASSVEDTLIPYEQYF	TGTGCCAGCAGCGTAGAGGACACCCTCATCCCCTACGAGCAGTACTTC
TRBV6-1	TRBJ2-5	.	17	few	CASSEWFRGAGEETQYF	TGTGCCAGCAGTGAATGGTTCCGGGGGGCGGGGGAAGAGACCCAGTACTTC
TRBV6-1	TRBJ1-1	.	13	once	CASAASGSGEAFF	TGTGCCAGCGCGGCTAGCGGGAGCGGTGAAGCTTTCTTT
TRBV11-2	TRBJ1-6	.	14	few	CASSPDSTNSPLHF	TGTGCCAGCAGCCCGGACAGCACTAATTCACCCCTCCACTTT
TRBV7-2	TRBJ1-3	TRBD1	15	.	CASSPGTGTGNTIYF	TGTGCCAGCAGCCCCGGGACAGGGACTGGAAACACCATATATTTT
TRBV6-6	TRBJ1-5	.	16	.	CASSYSRQASNQPQHF	TGTGCCAGCAGTTACTCGCGTCAGGCTAGCAATCAGCCCCAGCATTTT
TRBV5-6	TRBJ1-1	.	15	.	CASSSSRGARTEAFF	TGTGCCAGCAGCTCGTCCCGGGGGGCACGCACTGAAGCTTTCTTT
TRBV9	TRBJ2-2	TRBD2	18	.	CASSVTSGGPGGGGELFF	TGTGCCAGCAGCGTGACTAGCGGGGGGCCCGGCGGGGGCGGGGAGCTGTTTTTT
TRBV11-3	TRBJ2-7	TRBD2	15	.	CASSLLAGGAYEQYF	TGTGCCAGCAGCTTACTAGCGGGGGGAGCCTACGAGCAGTACTTC
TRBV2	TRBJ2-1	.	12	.	CASGSGTRQQFF	TGTGCCTCAGGCAGCGGGACAAGACAGCAGTTCTTC
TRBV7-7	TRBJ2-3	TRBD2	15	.	CASSPERGITDTQYF	TGTGCCAGCAGCCCTGAGCGGGGGATCACAGATACGCAGTATTTT
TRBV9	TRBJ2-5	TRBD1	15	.	CASSAADRGQETQYF	TGTGCCAGCAGCGCCGCGGACAGGGGACAAGAGACCCAGTACTTC
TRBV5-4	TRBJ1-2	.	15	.	CASSLGGWRDYGYTF	TGTGCCAGCAGCTTGGGCGGGTGGAGGGACTATGGCTACACCTTC
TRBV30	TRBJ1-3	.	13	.	CASQGQIGNTIYF	TGTGCCTCCCAGGGGCAGATCGGAAACACCATATATTTT
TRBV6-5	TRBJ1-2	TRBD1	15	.	CASSRQRQGLYGYTF	TGTGCCAGCAGTCGACAAAGACAGGGCCTCTATGGCTACACCTTC
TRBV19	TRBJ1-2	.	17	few	CASSMPRFMDGHYGYTF	TGTGCCAGTAGTATGCCCCGGTTTATGGATGGGCACTATGGCTACACCTTC
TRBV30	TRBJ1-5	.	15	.	CAWSVGGSSNQPQHF	TGTGCCTGGAGTGTAGGAGGGTCGAGCAATCAGCCCCAGCATTTT
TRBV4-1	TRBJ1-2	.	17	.	CASSPGGRGSPNYGYTF	TGCGCCAGCAGCCCGGGCGGCAGGGGTTCTCCTAACTATGGCTACACCTTC
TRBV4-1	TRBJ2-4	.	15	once	CASSHPLGGSNIQYF	TGCGCCAGCAGCCACCCCTTAGGAGGCAGCAACATTCAGTACTTC
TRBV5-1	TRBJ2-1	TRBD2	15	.	CASGTSGPSYNEQFF	TGCGCCAGTGGGACTAGCGGGCCGTCCTACAATGAGCAGTTCTTC
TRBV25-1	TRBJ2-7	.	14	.	CASSEFGGAYEQYF	TGTGCCAGCAGTGAATTCGGCGGGGCCTACGAGCAGTACTTC
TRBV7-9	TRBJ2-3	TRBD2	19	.	CASSSRGLAGPRGTDTQYF	TGTGCCAGCAGCTCCCGGGGACTAGCGGGGCCCCGGGGCACAGATACGCAGTATTTT
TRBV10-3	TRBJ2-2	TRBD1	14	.	CAISEQGVTGELFF	TGTGCCATCAGTGAACAGGGGGTCACCGGGGAGCTGTTTTTT
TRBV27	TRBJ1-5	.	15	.	CASSLVQGGNQPQHF	TGTGCCAGCAGTTTAGTGCAGGGCGGCAATCAGCCCCAGCATTTT
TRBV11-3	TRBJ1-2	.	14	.	CASSLVGVGYGYTF	TGTGCCAGCAGCTTAGTCGGTGTTGGCTATGGCTACACCTTC